This paragraph reports one TCR beta chain. The antigen this receptor binds is unknown. No base quality values were provided; no much bigger clone lies one nucleotide off. Peripheral blood and lesional scalp punch biopsies were obtained from patients with alopecia areata. PBMCs were isolated by density centrifugation and stained for CD3, CD4 and CD8, after which CD4+ and CD8+ T cells were sorted on a FACSAria. Alopecia areata patients who were not treated were recruited through a multicenter biomarker study. For five biomarker-study patients, blood CD8+ T cells were further sorted into NKG2D-low and NKG2D-high fractions. These data come from a study of CD8+ T cells in alopecia areata (dated by TCRdb to 2016 to 2019). In the study overall: To study T cell clonal expansion in alopecia areata, the researchers applied high-throughput TCRbeta sequencing to both the C3H/HeJ mouse model and human patients. In humans, TCRbeta sequencing was performed on scalp tissue and on sorted CD4+ and CD8+ peripheral blood T cells from healthy controls and from patients with patchy or totalis/universalis alopecia areata. Scalp clonality was compared across normal scalp (n=4), patchy alopecia areata scalp (n=8), and alopecia totalis/universalis scalp (n=8). RNA was extracted with the PAXgene miRNA kit for fixed scalp, the miRNeasy kit for PBMCs, and the RNeasy kit for mouse skin. TCRbeta CDR3 regions were amplified by immunoSEQ multiplex PCR with 35 Vbeta forward and 13 Jbeta reverse primers.

Results and caveats for the whole study, not just this receptor: Scalp TCR repertoire analysis is complicated because resident alphabeta T cells in normal human skin are also sequenced, whereas mouse skin is dominated by gammadelta T cells. TCR sequences shared between patients were less clear than in mice, possibly partly because of HLA diversity in the patient population. Lesional scalp, especially in alopecia totalis/universalis, showed higher clonality and more expanded CD8+ clones than normal scalp, suggesting antigenic drive.

Sequences SEHNR (CDR1) and FQNEAQ (CDR2) are obtained from the germline V gene (reference sequence). V lost 5 bases and J lost 3 bases, and the count of bases not matched to a germline gene is 13. The CDR3, from cysteine to phenylalanine, totals 17 residues. Only CDR3 DNA is held: 51 bases, read in frame from base 1. Libraries were constructed by the immunoSEQ multiplex PCR assay. For TCR sequencing, RNA was extracted from every sample and reverse transcribed into cDNA to serve as template. First-strand cDNA was synthesized with SuperScript III using a 2:1 mix of oligo-dT and random hexamers. A synthetic immune receptor repertoire was used to gauge amplification bias, and whatever bias remained was removed computationally. Turning to the authors' computational methods: Raw reads were preprocessed for error removal, and CDR3 was defined according to IMGT conventions as running from the conserved cysteine to phenylalanine. To get clonality, Shannon entropy was normalized by log2 of the number of productive unique TCRs and the result was subtracted from 1. CD4 or CD8 identity of scalp clones was inferred by cross-referencing scalp TCRbeta sequences with sorted blood CD4 and CD8 repertoires. Sourced from immuneACCESS, this table was stored by TCRdb with only in-frame sequences that have V and J called. A share of the clones is absent; for the studies checked, an unresolved V gene accounts for under half, and the remainder has no known explanation. For V, J and clone size, that table is used; D and trimming come from the DNA. This sample gives about 110,000 clones in total; roughly 55% of them show up just once. The ten largest account for more than 20% of the sample.

This receptor was identified in a human donor with alopecia areata. The chain is assembled from TRBV7-9 and TRBJ2-7, with 10 junctional bases fitting TRBD2. Sequenced: NKG2D-low CD8+ T cells sorted from blood. The cell subset or site label corresponds to: sorted CD8+ NKG2D-low blood T cells. The CDR3 region reads CASSRGEREGPVYEQYF. The DNA sequence is given as TGTGCCAGCAGCCGCGGGGAGCGGGAGGGCCCTGTCTACGAGCAGTACTTC.